Described below is a single TCR beta chain sequence and its context. What it recognizes is unknown. This CDR3 comprises 14 residues. Germline loops: CDR1 KGHSH, CDR2 LQKENI. V lost 4 bases to trimming and J lost 4 bases, with 13 bases between them. The data were produced by immunoSEQ multiplex PCR, yet TCRdb's version contains in-frame clones alone and is incomplete. The data contain some 150,000 clones, 88% of them singletons. This sample was taken from a study of T cell responses to AZD1222 COVID-19 vaccine. Study findings and constraints: Repertoires in all cases were sampled only once the peak T cell response had passed. The donor group comprised mostly white British people and more females; the analysis possibly underestimated clonal diversity.

The starting material was peripheral blood, obtained 28 days after the second dose of the MenACWY control vaccine. This clonotype was sampled from an adult who received the MenACWY meningococcal vaccine as a control. The chain links TRBV18 to TRBJ1-1, with a tentative D call TRBD1 (6 bases). As DNA, the CDR3 is TGTGCCAGCTCACAACGACAGGACAGCACTGAAGCTTTCTTT. Translated, it gives CASSQRQDSTEAFF.